A single sample gave rise to the 32 T cell receptor beta chains below, sequenced in a study of B cell selection in AIRE deficiency. The table came from immunoSEQ multiplex PCR; TCRdb's copy has only in-frame clones and leaves some out. The table shows under 30,000 clones, with 96% occurring only once. Sorting defined conventional CD4 T cells as CD4+CD127+. The sequenced sample consisted of CD4+CD127+ conventional T cells sorted from PBMCs. Receptors originate from a human donor in good health.

The chain is built from TRBV9 and TRBJ2-3, with D unclear. The CDR3 has 13 amino acids. V shed 4 bases and J shed 6 bases, with 12 bases lying between them. The germline V gene encodes CDR1 SGDLS and CDR2 YYNGEE. The CDR3 DNA reads as TGTGCCAGCAGCCCACATACGGCGGATACGCAGTATTTT. This sequence encodes CASSPHTADTQYF.

The chain uses TRBV12-5 and TRBJ2-2; D remains ambiguous. V lost 0 bases to trimming and J lost 4 bases, with 3 bases between them. From germline, CDR1 is LGHNT and CDR2 FRNRAP. The CDR3 runs 13 residues. The CDR3 DNA sequence: TGTGCTAGTGGTTTGGTGGGCACCGGGGAGCTGTTTTTT. Its protein product is CASGLVGTGELFF.

Written as DNA, the CDR3 is TGCGCCAGCAGCTCGCAATCAGGCCTTTACAATGAGCAGTTCTTC. It translates to CASSSQSGLYNEQFF. The rearrangement uses TRBV5-1 and TRBJ2-1; D remains unclear. The germline V gene encodes CDR1 SGHRS and CDR2 YFSETQ. This CDR3 is 15 amino acids long. Trimming stripped 3 bases from V and 4 bases from J, with 14 bases between.

V is TRBV7-8 and J is TRBJ1-2; D remains unclear. The CDR3 spans 15 residues. V was clipped by 0 bases and J by 2 bases, with 10 bases between them. Germline-derived CDR1 and CDR2 are SGHVS and FQNEAQ. DNA of the CDR3: TGTGCCAGCAGCTTAGCGCTTAATTCGAACTATGGCTACACCTTC. The encoded protein is CASSLALNSNYGYTF. Variable domain in full (rest from reference TRBV7-8 and TRBJ1-2): GAGVSQSPRYKVAKRGQDVALRCDPISGHVSLFWYQQALGQGPEFLTYFQNEAQLDKSGLPSDRFFAERPEGSVSTLKIQRTQQEDSAVYLCASSLALNSNYGYTFGSGTRLTVV.

This sequence joins TRBV19 and TRBJ1-3, with D unresolved. Germline V gene sequence: CDR1 LNHDA, CDR2 SQIVND (reference sequence). The CDR3 spans 14 residues. With 3 bases removed from V and 2 bases from J, the gap between germline ends came to 8 bases. The CDR3 protein is CASSIRGTGNTIYF. CDR3 DNA: TGTGCCAGTAGTATCCGGGGAACTGGAAACACCATATATTTT.

This sequence joins TRBV6-5 and TRBJ2-7; 14 positions agree with TRBD2. The V gene end was trimmed by 0 bases and the J gene end by 5 bases; junction bases not matched to a gene: 0. CDR1 and CDR2 (germline): MNHEY, SVGAGI. There are 15 residues in the CDR3. CDR3 region: CASSYSTSGRDEQYF. Written as DNA, the CDR3 is TGTGCCAGCAGTTACTCGACTAGCGGGAGGGACGAGCAGTACTTC.

This chain joins TRBV18 and TRBJ2-7; no clear D. The CDR3 is 13 residues long. The V end lost 2 bases, the J end lost 4 bases, and 9 bases lay between the germline ends. Germline-derived CDR1 and CDR2 are KGHSH and LQKENI. This CDR3 is CASSPGPFYEQYF. In nucleotides, the CDR3 is TGTGCCAGCTCACCAGGTCCCTTTTACGAGCAGTACTTC.

The chain employs TRBV9 and TRBJ2-5; possible D gene TRBD1, 6 bases. The tail of the sequence fits TRBJ2-7 better, so the J call may be wrong. The CDR3 consists of 15 residues. Germline CDR1 and CDR2: SGDLS and YYNGEE. The CDR3 is CASSVGQGLPYEQYF. The CDR3, as DNA: TGTGCCAGCAGCGTAGGGCAGGGGCTCCCCTACGAGCAGTACTTC.

This clone occurred once. J is TRBJ1-5 and V is TRBV5-1; maybe TRBD1 (5 bases). Germline V CDR1 and CDR2: SGHRS, YFSETQ. V was trimmed by 4 bases and J by 3 bases, leaving 17 bases between them. The CDR3 extends over 16 amino acids. The CDR3 is CASSPTVGHSNQPQHF. DNA of the CDR3: TGCGCCAGCAGCCCAACAGTGGGGCACTCCAATCAGCCCCAGCATTTT. Drawing the rest from reference TRBV5-1 and TRBJ1-5, the complete variable domain is KAGVTQTPRYLIKTRGQQVTLSCSPISGHRSVSWYQQTPGQGLQFLFEYFSETQRNKGNFPGRFSGRQFSNSRSEMNVSTLELGDSALYLCASSPTVGHSNQPQHFGDGTRLSIL.

This chain links TRBV5-1 with TRBJ1-3, with unresolved D. Deletions cut 4 bases from V and 1 base from J, with 12 bases between. Germline V lookup: CDR1 SGHRS, CDR2 YFSETQ. The CDR3 totals 15 residues. The chain's CDR3 is CASSDGRGSGNTIYF. The CDR3 DNA follows: TGCGCCAGCAGCGACGGACGGGGATCTGGAAACACCATATATTTT.

The CDR3 here is CASSPMGASNQPQHF. In DNA form, the CDR3 reads TGTGCCAGCTCACCAATGGGGGCGAGCAATCAGCCCCAGCATTTT. The rearrangement joins TRBV18 to TRBJ1-5, with D possibly TRBD1 on 6 matching bases. The CDR3 extends over 15 amino acids. Between the trimmed V and J ends, which lost 2 bases and 1 base, there was a span of 9 bases. Germline CDR1 reads KGHSH; CDR2 reads LQKENI.

This clone was picked up one time. V is TRBV11-2 and J is TRBJ1-2; no definite D call. Between the trimmed V and J ends, which lost 5 bases and 5 bases, there was a span of 15 bases. Germline CDR1 and CDR2: SGHAT and FQNNGV. This CDR3 is built from 14 residues. The CDR3 here is CASSHVDTIYGYTF. The CDR3 coding sequence is TGTGCCAGCAGCCATGTCGACACAATTTATGGCTACACCTTC. The full variable domain, with the rest looked up from reference TRBV11-2 and TRBJ1-2, is EAGVAQSPRYKIIEKRQSVAFWCNPISGHATLYWYQQILGQGPKLLIQFQNNGVVDDSQLPKDRFSAERLKGVDSTLKIQPAKLEDSAVYLCASSHVDTIYGYTFGSGTRLTVV.

This rearrangement joins TRBV5-1 to TRBJ2-4, with 9 nucleotides matching TRBD1. Germline-derived CDR1 and CDR2 are SGHRS and YFSETQ. The trim removed 4 bases at V and 8 bases at J, leaving 7 bases unmatched. This CDR3 spans 14 amino acids. The chain's CDR3 is CASSGGQGRDIQYF. The DNA of the CDR3 is TGCGCCAGCAGCGGGGGACAGGGCAGGGACATTCAGTACTTC.

The chain recombines TRBV10-3 with TRBJ1-2, with a weak D call TRBD1 (5 bases). The germline V and J ends were trimmed by 4 bases and 4 bases, with 22 bases remaining between them. The germline gives CDR1 ENHRY, CDR2 SYGVKD. There are 17 residues in the CDR3. Here the CDR3 reads CAISVPTTGHTVYGYTF. CDR3 nucleotides: TGTGCCATCAGTGTACCGACTACTGGACACACGGTCTATGGCTACACCTTC.

This sequence joins TRBV5-4 and TRBJ1-1; perhaps TRBD1 as D (5 bases). V lost 4 bases and J 2 bases, leaving 15 bases between the germline ends. The CDR3 consists of 15 residues. Germline V gene lookup returns CDR1 SGHNT and CDR2 YYREEE (reference sequence). The CDR3 protein is CASSPRPGGNTEAFF. The CDR3 DNA reads TGTGCCAGCAGCCCACGGCCGGGGGGAAACACTGAAGCTTTCTTT.

The chain carries TRBV10-3 and TRBJ1-2; D is ambiguous. There are 15 residues in the CDR3. Trimming took 8 bases from V and 4 from J, leaving 20 bases between them. The germline CDR1 and CDR2 sequences are ENHRY and SYGVKD. CDR3 in amino acids: CAIGIEPQSSYGYTF. DNA for the CDR3: TGTGCCATCGGGATCGAGCCCCAGTCCTCCTATGGCTACACCTTC.

J is TRBJ2-5 and V is TRBV9, with D perhaps being TRBD1 or TRBD2 (5 bases each). The CDR3 contains 14 residues. The V end lost 4 bases, the J end lost 2 bases, and 12 bases lay between the germline ends. Germline V lookup: CDR1 SGDLS, CDR2 YYNGEE. The CDR3 DNA follows: TGTGCCAGCAGCCCCCTGGGGGTTCAAGAGACCCAGTACTTC. Its translation is CASSPLGVQETQYF.

This clone was picked up one time. This sequence joins TRBV15 and TRBJ2-7; a weak D match, TRBD2 (5 bases). The V end lost 5 bases, the J end lost 0 bases, and 14 bases lay between the germline ends. The CDR3 totals 15 residues. CDR1 and CDR2 (germline): LNHNV, YYDKDF (reference sequence). The CDR3, as DNA: TGTGCCACCAGCCCTCGCCGCGGGCCCTCCTACGAGCAGTACTTC. It encodes CATSPRRGPSYEQYF.

The chain couples TRBV5-1 to TRBJ2-1; TRBD2 agrees at 9 bases. Looked up from germline, CDR1 is SGHRS and CDR2 is YFSETQ. This CDR3 has 16 amino acids. The V gene end was trimmed by 0 bases and the J gene end by 1 base; junction bases not matched to a gene: 2. The CDR3 DNA sequence: TGCGCCAGCAGCTTGGGCGGGAGGGGTTCCTACAATGAGCAGTTCTTC. As protein: CASSLGGRGSYNEQFF. Looking up the rest from reference TRBV5-1 and TRBJ2-1 gives the full variable domain: KAGVTQTPRYLIKTRGQQVTLSCSPISGHRSVSWYQQTPGQGLQFLFEYFSETQRNKGNFPGRFSGRQFSNSRSEMNVSTLELGDSALYLCASSLGGRGSYNEQFFGPGTRLTVL.

The chain joins TRBV5-8 to TRBJ2-7, with TRBD2 as a possible D gene (6 bases). Germline loops: CDR1 SGHTS, CDR2 YDEGEE. Trimming removed 3 bases at V and 3 bases at J, with 16 bases between. The CDR3 is 15 residues long. In DNA form, the CDR3 reads TGTGCCAGCAGCTGGAGGGGCAGAGTCAACTACGAGCAGTACTTC. Translated, it gives CASSWRGRVNYEQYF. Full variable domain (remainder filled in from reference TRBV5-8 and TRBJ2-7): EAGVTQSPTHLIKTRGQQATLRCSPISGHTSVYWYQQALGLGLQFLLWYDEGEERNRGNFPPRFSGRQFPNYSSELNVNALELEDSALYLCASSWRGRVNYEQYFGPGTRLTVT.

The chain carries TRBV5-4 and TRBJ2-5, with D perhaps being TRBD1 or TRBD2 (5 bases each). V was trimmed by 3 bases and J by 1 base, leaving 10 bases between them. CDR1 and CDR2 (germline): SGHNT, YYREEE (reference sequence). This CDR3 has 14 amino acids. CDR3 DNA sequence: TGTGCCAGCAGCTCTCGAGGGGTCCAAGAGACCCAGTACTTC. Its translation: CASSSRGVQETQYF.

The chain joins TRBV6-5 to TRBJ2-7; D not resolved. Germline V lookup: CDR1 MNHEY, CDR2 SVGAGI. V lost 7 bases to trimming and J lost 0 bases, with 10 bases between them. This CDR3 is built from 13 residues. CDR3 in DNA: TGTGCCAGCACCCGCTTGGACTCCTACGAGCAGTACTTC. Translating it yields CASTRLDSYEQYF.

J is TRBJ2-7 and V is TRBV5-1, with D uncertain. V lost 0 bases, J lost 0 bases, and 7 bases lay in between. The CDR3 totals 14 residues. The germline gives CDR1 SGHRS, CDR2 YFSETQ. This chain's CDR3 is CASSLGLSSYEQYF. CDR3 sequence (DNA): TGCGCCAGCAGCTTGGGACTGAGCTCCTACGAGCAGTACTTC.

The chain recombines TRBV7-9 with TRBJ2-3; D not resolved. This CDR3 is 14 amino acids long. Per the germline V gene, CDR1 is SEHNR and CDR2 is FQNEAQ (reference sequence). V was pared by 3 bases and J by 1 base, with 8 bases between. CDR3 residues: CASSFYPGTDTQYF. The CDR3 DNA reads as TGTGCCAGCAGCTTTTATCCGGGCACAGATACGCAGTATTTT.

The V gene is TRBV29-1, the J gene TRBJ2-3; 11 bases are a match to TRBD1. The length of the CDR3 is 15 residues. V lost 4 bases to trimming and J lost 2 bases; unmatched junction nucleotides: 5. Germline loops: CDR1 SQVTM, CDR2 ANQGSEA. CDR3: CSVAGTGGPTDTQYF. As DNA, the CDR3 is TGCAGCGTTGCCGGGACAGGGGGACCCACAGATACGCAGTATTTT.

The count of this clone is one. This chain uses TRBV9 with TRBJ2-1, with D hard to call. This CDR3 spans 20 amino acids. The germline CDR1 and CDR2 sequences are SGDLS and YYNGEE. The V gene lost 0 bases and the J gene lost 0 bases, with 22 bases spanning the gap. The CDR3 DNA reads TGTGCCAGCAGCGTAGCGGAAGTGGGATGGAAACTAAGCTCCTACAATGAGCAGTTCTTC. It specifies CASSVAEVGWKLSSYNEQFF.

The V and J genes are TRBV30 and TRBJ2-7; 8 bases map to TRBD1. The CDR3 spans 15 residues. J was trimmed by 0 bases and V by 2 bases; bases with no gene match: 6. CDR1 is GTSNPN and CDR2 is SVGIG in the germline V gene (reference sequence). The CDR3: CAWSPSDRASYEQYF. The CDR3 region has the DNA TGTGCCTGGAGTCCTTCGGACAGGGCCTCCTACGAGCAGTACTTC.

The V gene is TRBV6-6, the J gene TRBJ2-3; the D gene could be TRBD1 or TRBD2 (6 bases each). This CDR3 region has 15 residues. Germline CDR1 and CDR2: MNHNY and SVGAGI (reference sequence). The V end was cut by 0 bases, the J end by 4 bases, with 11 bases between. CDR3 nucleotide sequence: TGTGCCAGCAGTTACTCAGGGGGGATCGCAGATACGCAGTATTTT. It codes for CASSYSGGIADTQYF.

This rearrangement joins TRBV7-9 to TRBJ1-4, with TRBD1 matching 7 bases. The germline V gene encodes CDR1 SEHNR and CDR2 FQNEAQ (reference sequence). Trimming at V came to 3 bases and at J to 2 bases, leaving 3 bases not matched to a gene. The CDR3 sequence is 15 residues long. In nucleotides, the CDR3 is TGTGCCAGCAGCTTTAGGGACAGTACTAATGAAAAACTGTTTTTT. Its translation: CASSFRDSTNEKLFF.

This clone has a single count. The genes are TRBV13 and TRBJ2-7; D gene uncertain. The germline V gene has CDR1 PRHDT and CDR2 FYEKMQ (reference sequence). The V end lost 2 bases, the J end lost 7 bases, and 15 bases lay between the germline ends. The CDR3 extends over 14 amino acids. The CDR3 sequence is CASSLMSRLREQYF. The DNA for the CDR3 is TGTGCCAGCAGCTTAATGAGCAGGCTGCGTGAGCAGTACTTC.

This clone was seen once. The chain carries TRBV19 and TRBJ1-5; D gene ambiguous. Germline CDR1 and CDR2: LNHDA and SQIVND (reference sequence). The CDR3 covers 16 residues. V was trimmed by 3 bases and J by 4 bases, leaving 16 bases between them. The CDR3 is CASSMVGGIGNQPQHF. The CDR3 coding sequence is TGTGCCAGTAGTATGGTAGGAGGGATTGGGAATCAGCCCCAGCATTTT.

J is TRBJ1-3 and V is TRBV19; D might be TRBD1 (5 bases). Trimming left V 5 bases short and J 0 bases short, with 14 bases between. The CDR3 sequence is 16 residues long. Germline V gene data show CDR1 as LNHDA and CDR2 as SQIVND (reference sequence). CDR3 DNA sequence: TGTGCCAGTAGTCTGTCGGCACAGGTCTCTGGAAACACCATATATTTT. The encoded protein is CASSLSAQVSGNTIYF. Combining the CDR3 with reference TRBV19 and TRBJ1-3 gives the whole variable domain DGGITQSPKYLFRKEGQNVTLSCEQNLNHDAMYWYRQDPGQGLRLIYYSQIVNDFQKGDIAEGYSVSREKKESFPLTVTSAQKNPTAFYLCASSLSAQVSGNTIYFGEGSWLTVV.